This entry is about one T cell receptor beta chain. Its antigen is currently unknown. The data were taken from a study of cytomegalovirus exposure and HLA in healthy donors. Study-wide results and limits: In a later analysis, V- and J-gene trimming of beta chains associated with a DCLRE1C missense variant, replicated independently. Differences between HLA loci emerged in a later analysis of TCR association rates, with DRB1 most and HLA-C fewest. The study flagged roughly 160 TCR beta chains as cytomegalovirus-associated.

Germline-derived CDR1 and CDR2 are MNHEY and SVGAGI. CDR3 size: 14 residues. Primers included in the PCR were 60 Vbeta and 13 Jbeta primers. Profiling relied on immunoSEQ multiplex PCR, and the TCRdb table lists in-frame clones only, not all of them. The sample has about 130,000 clones; the top ten hold about 2.2%. The receptor was isolated from a man aged 40-49 years in good health and CMV-seronegative. The chain couples TRBV6-5 to TRBJ2-5; tentatively, D is TRBD2 (6 bases). The assigned J gene may be wrong: the sequence end matches TRBJ2-7 better. The specimen sequenced was PBMCs. CDR3 loop: CASSYSGGDHEQYF. CDR3 DNA sequence: TGTGCCAGCAGTTACTCGGGGGGTGACCACGAGCAGTACTTC.